The T cell receptor (beta chain) described here comes from a study of PD-1 blockade in classical Hodgkin lymphoma. The study, taken as a whole, reports: Initiation of nivolumab under 1 year after ASCT led to exclusion of patients. CD4+ but not CD8+ TCR diversity rose significantly by C4D1.

Sequencing was performed with immunoSEQ multiplex PCR; in TCRdb, only in-frame clones are kept and a portion is missing. The repertoire holds 110,000 or so clones, with around 89% as singletons. In its sample, this clone was seen once. Its antigen is unidentified. The patients all showed relapse after autologous stem cell transplantation, while their brentuximab vedotin exposure varied. Relapsed/refractory classical Hodgkin lymphoma patients had complete, partial or progressive responses. This TCR was sampled from a human donor with classical Hodgkin lymphoma. Source: peripheral blood mononuclear cells (PBMCs), taken before the second cycle of nivolumab.

The CDR3 here is CASTPDGQGFGEQFF. In DNA form, the CDR3 reads TGTGCCAGCACCCCAGACGGACAGGGGTTTGGTGAGCAGTTCTTC. The J gene is TRBJ2-1, the V gene TRBV6-1, with TRBD1 matching over 9 bases. The ends lost 7 bases at V and 9 bases at J; junction bases unmatched: 13. The germline gives CDR1 MNHNS, CDR2 SASEGT. This CDR3 region has 15 residues.